This T cell receptor beta chain appears in the sequencing data of a study of OX40 agonist ivuxolimab in advanced cancers. Study context: Partial response was recorded in three patients: one hepatocellular carcinoma and two cutaneous melanoma cases.

Findings and limits, study-wide: Expanded clones tended on average to be more numerous among CD8+ T cells than CD4+. The work left the antigen specificity of expanded peripheral T cells undetermined.

Repertoires were generated with immunoSEQ multiplex PCR, while TCRdb's copy carries only in-frame clones and drops some. The table has tens of thousands of clones, about nine tenths seen once. The study sampled blood at baseline, cycle 4 day 1, and cycle 7 day 1. CDR3 length equals 17 residues. V lost 4 bases and J lost 6; bases outside the gene matches: 18. Germline CDR1 reads MGHDK; CDR2 reads SYGVNS. Note on this clone: Its antigen remains unidentified.

Sequencing used CD4+ or CD8+ T cells sorted from blood, obtained in a trial of the OX40 agonist ivuxolimab. The V gene is TRBV25-1, the J gene TRBJ2-7, with 7 bases lining up with TRBD2. The origin of this receptor is an adult with an advanced solid tumor such as melanoma, head and neck, liver or kidney cancer. Here the CDR3 reads CASSVDTAGPGRREQYF. The CDR3 DNA sequence: TGTGCCAGCAGTGTCGACACAGCGGGGCCAGGCCGTCGCGAGCAGTACTTC.